The 4 T cell receptor beta chains given below trace back to one sample, sequenced in a study of siplizumab effects on memory and regulatory T cells. Data came from immunoSEQ multiplex PCR; TCRdb stores just in-frame clones and leaves some out. The sample consists of under 85,000 clones, approximately 88% of them appearing once. Sequenced sample: Tregs sorted from blood. These receptors were taken from a human donor in good health.

The V and J genes are TRBV6-4 and TRBJ1-6; 9 bases agree with TRBD1. The germline V gene encodes CDR1 MRHNA and CDR2 SNTAGT. The CDR3 spans 14 residues. Trimming cost V 9 bases and J 5 bases; bases outside gene matches: 5. CDR3 protein: CASIGQGNNSPLHF. The CDR3 coding sequence is TGTGCCAGTATCGGACAGGGGAATAATTCACCCCTCCACTTT.

This clone was recorded only once. The chain carries TRBV21-1 and TRBJ2-7; TRBD2, the D gene given by the table, was not confirmed from the DNA. TRBV21-1 is deemed a pseudogene. The CDR3 runs to 14 residues. The DNA for the CDR3 is TGTGCCAGCAGCCGGAGGTTCCTGATCTACGAGCAGTACTTC. It yields the protein CASSRRFLIYEQYF.

The chain couples TRBV25-1 to TRBJ1-6; no reliable D call. This CDR3 contains 13 residues. V lost 8 bases and J 10 bases, leaving 15 bases between the germline ends. CDR1 and CDR2 (germline): MGHDK, SYGVNS. The CDR3, as DNA: TGTGCCAGCTCGGCGGAGGGCGTGTCACCCCTCCACTTT. The encoded protein is CASSAEGVSPLHF.

V is TRBV30 and J is TRBJ2-5, with 9 bases lining up with TRBD2. The CDR3 extends over 13 amino acids. The germline gives CDR1 GTSNPN, CDR2 SVGIG (reference sequence). Losses at the gene ends were 6 bases for V and 2 bases for J; bases not matched to a gene: 4. The CDR3 reads CACAGLAQETQYF. CDR3 nucleotides: TGTGCCTGCGCGGGACTAGCTCAAGAGACCCAGTACTTC.